These T cell receptor beta chains were read from a single sample in a study of T cells in Graves' hyperthyroidism and ophthalmopathy. TCRdb itself ran the multiplex PCR reads through MiXCR, one entry per CDR3 protein. The table lists approximately 710,000 distinct CDR3 sequences, 15% to 20% of them singletons, with 15% in the top ten. The sequenced material came from blood. The receptors come from a man in his fifties or sixties with Graves' hyperthyroidism. CDR3s include the opening cysteine and the closing phenylalanine or tryptophan. The order of the fields is CDR3 length, V gene, clone size, J gene, D gene, CDR3 protein, CDR3 DNA. D genes are given only for firm matches. Clone size is given for some rows only: seen once, a few or many times, or a class if the clone is expanded.

>14|TRBV29-1|NA|TRBJ2-2|TRBD1
CSVGTGENTGELFF
TGCAGCGTTGGAACAGGGGAAAACACCGGGGAGCTGTTTTTT
>16|TRBV6-2/TRBV6-3|NA|TRBJ1-3|NA
CASSVSTVTTGNTIYF
TGTGCCAGCAGTGTTTCGACAGTGACTACTGGAAACACCATATATTTT
>12|TRBV30|NA|TRBJ2-5|NA
CAWSYGGETQYF
TGTGCCTGGAGTTACGGAGGAGAGACCCAGTACTTC
>14|TRBV10-3|many|TRBJ2-7|NA
CAISDKESSYEQYF
TGTGCCATCAGTGATAAGGAGTCATCCTACGAGCAGTACTTC
>14|TRBV10-2|many|TRBJ2-1|TRBD2
CASRGLANYNEQFF
TGCGCCAGCCGCGGACTAGCGAACTACAATGAGCAGTTCTTC
>18|TRBV27|many|TRBJ2-5|TRBD2
CASSLSSSSGRVGETQYF
TGTGCCAGCAGTTTATCGAGTTCTAGCGGGAGGGTCGGGGAGACCCAGTACTTC
>14|TRBV10-3|many|TRBJ1-1|TRBD1
CAITLGQGRPEAFF
TGTGCCATCACCCTAGGACAGGGAAGACCTGAAGCTTTCTTT
>14|TRBV3-1|few|TRBJ1-3|NA
CASSQSTGRNTIYF
TGTGCCAGCAGCCAAAGTACAGGGAGAAACACCATATATTTT
>13|TRBV28|many|TRBJ1-1|NA
CASSPPPGTEAFF
TGTGCCAGCAGCCCACCCCCGGGGACTGAAGCTTTCTTT
>15|TRBV20-1|NA|TRBJ1-5|NA
CSASVQIHSNQPQHF
TGCAGTGCTAGTGTCCAAATTCATAGCAATCAGCCCCAGCATTTT
>13|TRBV24-1|many|TRBJ2-7|NA
CATSDGAHYEQYF
TGTGCCACCAGTGACGGGGCCCACTACGAGCAGTACTTC
>14|TRBV7-9|NA|TRBJ2-7|NA
CASSFPGRGREQYF
TGTGCCAGCAGCTTCCCGGGCAGGGGTAGAGAGCAGTACTTC
>16|TRBV7-9|NA|TRBJ2-3|TRBD2
CASSPGTSGSLDTQYF
TGTGCCAGCAGCCCCGGGACTAGCGGGAGTCTAGATACGCAGTATTTT
>15|TRBV4-1|NA|TRBJ2-1|NA
CASGQRSDGGHEQFF
TGCGCCAGCGGCCAAAGGAGCGATGGAGGGCATGAGCAGTTCTTC
>17|TRBV24-1|NA|TRBJ2-1|TRBD2
CATSDQRLAGGPREQFF
TGTGCCACCAGTGATCAAAGACTAGCGGGAGGGCCACGAGAGCAGTTCTTC
>14|TRBV7-9|few|TRBJ2-7|NA
CASSTRQESYEQYF
TGTGCCAGCAGCACGAGACAGGAATCCTACGAGCAGTACTTC
>12|TRBV13|few|TRBJ1-2|NA
CASSWTSYGYTF
TGTGCCAGCAGCTGGACATCTTATGGCTACACCTTC
>15|TRBV5-1|few|TRBJ2-6|NA
CASSSSFSGANVLTF
TGCGCCAGCAGCTCCAGTTTCTCTGGGGCCAACGTCCTGACTTTC
>16|TRBV28|many|TRBJ1-1|NA
CASSPARGPLDTEAFF
TGTGCCAGCAGCCCCGCCAGGGGCCCCTTGGACACTGAAGCTTTCTTT
>14|TRBV18|many|TRBJ1-1|NA
CASSSRESFTEAFF
TGTGCCAGCTCATCCCGGGAGTCTTTCACTGAAGCTTTCTTT
>14|TRBV7-9|many|TRBJ1-5|NA
CASSSNLRNQPQHF
TGTGCCAGCAGCTCAAACCTCCGAAATCAGCCCCAGCATTTT
>16|TRBV6-5|many|TRBJ1-1|NA
CASSYDPGRLNTEAFF
TGTGCCAGCAGTTACGATCCGGGGAGGTTGAACACTGAAGCTTTCTTT
>15|TRBV11-2|NA|TRBJ2-1|TRBD2
CASSRSSGSKHEQFF
TGTGCCAGCAGCCGCTCTAGCGGGAGTAAGCATGAGCAGTTTTTC
>15|TRBV2|NA|TRBJ2-3|NA
CASSLEGGVTDTQYF
TGTGCCAGCAGCCTCGAGGGGGGCGTGACAGATACGCAGTATTTT
>15|TRBV20-1|few|TRBJ2-1|TRBD2
CSASERLAEYNEQFF
TGCAGTGCTAGTGAGAGACTAGCGGAGTACAATGAGCAGTTCTTC
>16|TRBV7-6|NA|TRBJ2-5|TRBD2
CASSPGLAFSQETQYF
TGTGCCAGCAGCCCCGGACTAGCGTTTAGCCAAGAGACCCAGTACTTC
>15|TRBV7-8|many|TRBJ2-3|TRBD2
CASSLLAGDTDTQYF
TGTGCCAGCAGCTTACTAGCGGGAGACACAGATACGCAGTATTTT
>16|TRBV7-9|NA|TRBJ2-7|TRBD2
CASSLDLAGSSYEQYF
TGTGCCAGCAGCTTAGACTTAGCGGGGAGTTCCTACGAGCAGTACTTC
>14|TRBV20-1|NA|TRBJ2-7|NA
CSASMDIPSREQYF
TGCAGTGCGAGCATGGACATACCCTCGCGGGAGCAGTACTTC
>12|TRBV2|many|TRBJ2-1|NA
CAKNRVFNEQFF
TGTGCCAAAAACAGGGTGTTCAATGAGCAGTTCTTC
>15|TRBV11-2|many|TRBJ2-2|TRBD1
CASSPARGLTGELFF
TGTGCCAGCAGTCCTGCCAGGGGGCTCACCGGGGAGCTGTTTTTT
>13|TRBV27|many|TRBJ2-7|NA
CASSSTLWREQYF
TGTGCCAGCAGTTCAACTTTGTGGCGCGAGCAGTACTTC
>17|TRBV12-3/TRBV12-4|many|TRBJ2-7|TRBD2
CASSLGTLAGERYEQYF
TGTGCCAGCAGTTTAGGGACGTTAGCGGGAGAGAGGTACGAGCAGTACTTC
>14|TRBV7-9|NA|TRBJ2-1|NA
CASSLVWSVNEQFF
TGTGCCAGCAGCTTAGTTTGGTCAGTTAATGAGCAGTTCTTC
>12|TRBV20-1|NA|TRBJ2-3|TRBD1
CSAGGQTDTQYF
TGCAGTGCTGGGGGACAGACAGATACGCAGTATTTT
>13|TRBV27|many|TRBJ1-2|NA
CASSSSRTYGYTF
TGTGCCAGCAGTTCCTCCAGGACCTATGGCTACACCTTC
>16|TRBV7-2|NA|TRBJ1-1|TRBD1
CASSPTGTAVNTEAFF
TGTGCCAGCAGCCCTACCGGGACAGCAGTGAACACTGAAGCTTTCTTT
>12|TRBV25-1|NA|TRBJ2-4|NA
CASRSQGNIQYF
TGTGCCAGCAGATCCCAAGGGAACATTCAGTACTTC
>15|TRBV19|NA|TRBJ2-1|TRBD1
CASSIKRGLGNEQFF
TGTGCCAGTAGTATTAAGAGGGGGCTGGGGAATGAGCAGTTCTTC
>18|TRBV20-1|NA|TRBJ1-1|TRBD1
CSASPTLDRGLLNTEAFF
TGCAGTGCTAGCCCGACCCTGGACAGGGGGCTATTGAACACTGAAGCTTTCTTT
>12|TRBV7-2|many|TRBJ2-1|NA
CASSLAGSEQFF
TGTGCCAGCAGCTTAGCGGGGAGTGAGCAGTTCTTC
>12|TRBV5-1|many|TRBJ2-7|TRBD1
CASKRTGFEQYF
TGCGCCAGCAAAAGGACAGGGTTCGAGCAGTACTTC
>13|TRBV28|many|TRBJ2-1|NA
CASSSQPYNEQFF
TGTGCCAGCAGCAGTCAACCGTACAATGAGCAGTTCTTC
>16|TRBV28|many|TRBJ2-7|TRBD2
CASRTGGTSGRNEQYF
TGTGCCAGCAGAACTGGAGGGACTAGCGGGAGAAACGAGCAGTACTTC